This section outlines one TCR beta chain sequence together with its context. Its antigen remains unknown. The data stem from a study of CD8 T cells in ankylosing spondylitis. V lost 10 bases, J lost 7 bases, and 16 bases lay in between. Germline lookup yields CDR1 SGHNT and CDR2 YENEEA. The CDR3 runs 13 residues. Making the TCR beta libraries involved quantitative 5'-RACE with molecular barcodes. TCRdb passed the 5' RACE reads through MiXCR, listing each CDR3 protein once. This table has approximately 150,000 distinct CDR3 sequences, more than 40% appearing once. Study findings and constraints: In the blood and synovial fluid of reactive arthritis, some motif variants had been previously reported. It was reported that disease-linked clones were significantly enriched in matched ankylosing spondylitis synovial fluid.

The receptor comes from a male donor with ankylosing spondylitis. The rearrangement joins TRBV11-3 to TRBJ2-2; the D gene could be TRBD1 or TRBD2 (5 bases each). The sequencing input was synovial fluid, either unsorted or a sorted T cell fraction (not recorded which). CDR3 bases: TGTGCCACTCAAGAGGGGACGGGCGGGGAGCTGTTTTTT. Protein: CATQEGTGGELFF.